This T cell receptor beta chain was captured by sequencing in a study of blood T cell repertoires in COVID-19. V dropped 7 bases and J dropped 7 bases, with 14 bases sitting between them. CDR3 length: 13 residues. Looked up from germline, CDR1 is MNHEY and CDR2 is SVGAGI. Per the original data handling: Nucleated cell number was recorded as an estimate derived from reference gene primer amplification. The assay was immunoSEQ multiplex PCR, and TCRdb's table has in-frame clones only and misses some. Clone size and the V and J calls come from that table; the DNA yielded D and trimming. The sample holds about 170,000 clones, around 87% seen once.

The chain employs TRBV6-5 and TRBJ1-5; D unresolved. Sequenced sample: peripheral blood. The source of this sequence is a woman older than 75 in a cohort sampled during active or convalescent COVID-19. CDR3 in amino acids: CASTPHSTQPQHF. The CDR3 DNA reads TGTGCCAGCACCCCTCACTCTACGCAGCCCCAGCATTTT.